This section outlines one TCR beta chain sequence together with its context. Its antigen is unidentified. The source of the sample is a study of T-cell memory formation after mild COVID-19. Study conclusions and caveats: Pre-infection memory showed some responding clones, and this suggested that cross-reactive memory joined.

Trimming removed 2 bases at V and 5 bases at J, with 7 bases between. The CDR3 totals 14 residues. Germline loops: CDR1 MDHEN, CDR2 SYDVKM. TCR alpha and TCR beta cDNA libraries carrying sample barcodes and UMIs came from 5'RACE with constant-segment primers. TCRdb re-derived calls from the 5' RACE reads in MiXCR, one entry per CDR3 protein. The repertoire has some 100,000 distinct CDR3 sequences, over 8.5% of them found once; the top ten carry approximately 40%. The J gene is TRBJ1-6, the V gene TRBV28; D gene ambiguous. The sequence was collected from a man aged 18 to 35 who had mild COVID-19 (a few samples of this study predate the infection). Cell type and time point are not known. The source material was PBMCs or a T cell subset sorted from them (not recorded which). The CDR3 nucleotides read TGTGCCAGCAGTTTAGGCCCAAATAATTCACCCCTCCACTTT. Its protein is CASSLGPNNSPLHF.